A single sample is the source of the 26 T cell receptor beta chains below, sequenced in a study of T cells after yellow fever vaccination. TCRdb analysed the 5' RACE reads with MiXCR anew, one entry per CDR3 protein. This sample has 400,000 to 450,000 distinct CDR3 sequences; 18% occur once, and the top ten carry over 15%. The sample consisted of PBMCs, taken before the yellow fever booster vaccination. Receptor source: a man in his late teens or twenties who received the YFV17D yellow fever vaccine.

The chain combines TRBV4-1 with TRBJ2-7, with D unclear. Germline values: CDR1 MGHRA, CDR2 YSYEKL. V was shortened by 0 bases and J by 2 bases, with 5 bases between the two germline ends. The CDR3 is 13 residues long. The CDR3 DNA follows: TGCGCCAGCAGCCAAGATCCCACCTACGAGCAGTACGTC. Translating it yields CASSQDPTYEQYV.

A few counts support this clonotype. The chain is built from TRBV24-1 and TRBJ2-5; D possibly corresponds to TRBD1 (7 bases). V was shortened by 4 bases and J by 5 bases, with 13 bases between the two germline ends. The CDR3 sequence is 14 residues long. Germline-derived CDR1 and CDR2 are KGHDR and SFDVKD. The CDR3 spells CATSEEGAEETQYF. The DNA for the CDR3 is TGTGCCACCAGTGAGGAGGGGGCTGAGGAGACCCAGTACTTC.

The chain carries TRBV4-2 and TRBJ1-2, with a tentative D call TRBD1 (5 bases). Per the germline V gene, CDR1 is LGHNA and CDR2 is YNFKEQ. The CDR3 is made up of 13 amino acids. Between the trimmed V and J ends, which lost 0 bases and 12 bases, there was a span of 14 bases. As DNA, the CDR3 is TGTGCCAGCAGCCAAGATTGGGGACGAGCCCACACCTTC. Protein sequence: CASSQDWGRAHTF.

This clonotype occurred a few times. The genes are TRBV7-8 and TRBJ2-7, with D hard to call. The germline V and J ends were trimmed by 3 bases and 3 bases, with 12 bases remaining between them. Germline CDR1 and CDR2: SGHVS and FQNEAQ. This CDR3 has 14 amino acids. CDR3 loop: CASSLHPSGYEQYV. DNA for the CDR3: TGTGCCAGCAGCTTGCATCCTAGTGGCTACGAGCAGTACGTC.

This clonotype was counted between two and nine times. The chain combines TRBV15 with TRBJ2-5; unclear D gene. This CDR3 has 15 residues. Germline V gene data show CDR1 as LNHNV and CDR2 as YYDKDF (reference sequence). Trimming removed 0 bases at V and 0 bases at J, with 8 bases between. CDR3 sequence reads: CATSRDSRDQETQYF. DNA of the CDR3: TGTGCCACCAGCAGAGACAGTCGGGACCAAGAGACCCAGTACTTC.

Only a few counts were recorded for this clonotype. The chain links TRBV7-9 to TRBJ2-7; D is possibly TRBD2 (6 bases). This CDR3 spans 13 amino acids. V lost 5 bases and J 3 bases, leaving 11 bases between the germline ends. Germline CDR1 and CDR2: SEHNR and FQNEAQ (reference sequence). In DNA, the CDR3 is TGTGCCAGCAGCCAAGCGGGTTACTACGAGCAGTACTTC. Translation gives CASSQAGYYEQYF.

V usage is TRBV7-3 and J usage is TRBJ2-2; D gene ambiguous. Trimming stripped 5 bases from V and 6 bases from J, with 13 bases between. The CDR3 runs 14 residues. The germline V gene has CDR1 SGHTA and CDR2 FQGTGA. In DNA form, the CDR3 reads TGTGCCAGCAGCCCTAGAGGTGGGGCCGGGGAGCTGTTTTTT. Protein: CASSPRGGAGELFF.

This clonotype was counted a few times. The chain recombines TRBV4-1 with TRBJ2-2; D is uncertain. Trimming took off 3 bases at V and 7 bases at J, with 15 bases between the two ends. From germline, CDR1 is MGHRA and CDR2 YSYEKL. CDR3 size: 15 residues. The CDR3 region has the DNA TGCGCCAGCAGCCACCCCGATGTGATATTCGGGGAGCTGTTTTTT. It translates to CASSHPDVIFGELFF.

This clonotype was seen only a few times. The CDR3 region has the DNA TGCGCCAGCAGAATCGACAGGGGGAACGAGCAGTACGTC. This translates into CASRIDRGNEQYV. The V and J genes are TRBV5-1 and TRBJ2-7, with 9 bases that match TRBD1. This CDR3 contains 13 residues. The V and J ends lost 5 bases and 5 bases, in that order; junction bases with no gene match: 5. Germline V gene sequence: CDR1 SGHRS, CDR2 YFSETQ.

This clonotype occurred a few times. CDR3 in DNA: TGTGCCAGCAGCTGGGACAACCCGAACACCGGGGAGCTGTTTTTT. Protein product: CASSWDNPNTGELFF. The chain is built from TRBV6-5 and TRBJ2-2, with D perhaps TRBD1 (6 bases). The CDR3 contains 15 residues. Germline V lookup: CDR1 MNHEY, CDR2 SVGAGI. Trimming left V 6 bases short and J 0 bases short, with 11 bases between.

This clonotype was counted a few times. This chain joins TRBV5-1 and TRBJ2-4, with 8 nucleotides matching TRBD1. V shed 4 bases, J shed 3 bases, and the junction held 9 bases outside the gene matches. Germline-derived CDR1 and CDR2 are SGHRS and YFSETQ. This CDR3 region has 16 residues. For the CDR3, the DNA is TGCGCCAGCAGCCCTGGACAGGGCGGCGTCAAAAACATTCAGTACTTC. Amino acid sequence: CASSPGQGGVKNIQYF.

Many counts were recorded for this clonotype. The chain recombines TRBV5-1 with TRBJ2-3, with D possibly TRBD2 on 7 matching bases. The V gene's germline CDR1 is SGHRS and CDR2 YFSETQ. CDR3 length: 15 residues. The ends were cut back, 5 bases at V and 5 bases at J, with 18 bases in the middle. CDR3 loop: CASSFVGGRQDTQYF. The CDR3 bases are TGCGCCAGCAGTTTCGTGGGGGGGCGGCAAGATACGCAGTATTTT.

The rearrangement uses TRBV5-1 and TRBJ1-1; no reliable D call. This CDR3 region has 15 residues. V gave up 0 bases and J gave up 3 bases, with 12 bases separating them. The V gene's germline CDR1 is SGHRS and CDR2 YFSETQ. This chain's CDR3 is CASSLARTRYTEAFF. DNA of the CDR3: TGCGCCAGCAGCTTGGCAAGAACCAGATACACTGAAGCTTTCTTT.

The CDR3 bases are TGTGCCAGCAGCAGGACAGGGGATCGCCGAGGAAAACTGTTTTTT. Amino acid sequence: CASSRTGDRRGKLFF. The chain links TRBV7-2 to TRBJ1-4, with 9 bases that match TRBD1. The CDR3 has 15 residues. Losses at the gene ends were 5 bases for V and 10 bases for J; bases not matched to a gene: 11. The germline gives CDR1 SGHTA, CDR2 FQGNSA.

The table lists this clonotype with a few counts. The rearrangement links TRBV6-5 to TRBJ2-3; TRBD2 matches at 7 bases. The junction had 12 bases not matched to a gene; V was cut back by 5 bases and J by 4 bases. Per germline, CDR1 MNHEY and CDR2 SVGAGI. This CDR3 comprises 16 residues. CDR3 sequence reads: CASSLSQAGMADTQYF. Written as DNA, the CDR3 is TGTGCCAGCAGTCTAAGCCAAGCGGGGATGGCAGATACGCAGTATTTT.

V is TRBV12-3 or TRBV12-4 and J is TRBJ1-2; D gene unclear. V was cut by 5 bases and J by 4 bases, with 11 bases left in between. This CDR3 has 13 residues. The DNA for the CDR3 is TGTGCCAGCAGTCCGGGCTTTTTCTATGGCTACACCTTC. Amino acids: CASSPGFFYGYTF.

The genes are TRBV7-8 and TRBJ1-2, with 9 bases fitting TRBD1. The germline V gene has CDR1 SGHVS and CDR2 FQNEAQ. The CDR3 is made up of 16 amino acids. The V segment lost 5 bases and the J segment 0 bases; nucleotides outside the gene matches: 7. CDR3 loop: CASSLGTGPANYGYTF. In DNA form, the CDR3 reads TGTGCCAGCAGCCTCGGGACAGGGCCGGCTAACTATGGCTACACCTTC.

CDR3 sequence (DNA): TGTGCCAGCAGCCGCGACGGGTCCGGCTACGAGCAGTACGTC. Translation: CASSRDGSGYEQYV. The chain couples TRBV12-3 or TRBV12-4 to TRBJ2-7; D is unresolved. The CDR3 consists of 14 residues. V lost 6 bases and J 3 bases, leaving 15 bases between the germline ends.

This chain joins TRBV6-6 and TRBJ2-3, with unresolved D. This CDR3 is built from 12 residues. V was cut by 6 bases and J by 4 bases, with 8 bases left in between. CDR1 MNHNY and CDR2 SVGAGI come from the germline V gene (reference sequence). CDR3 sequence: CASSRTPDTQYF. For the CDR3, the DNA is TGTGCCAGCAGCCGGACCCCAGATACGCAGTATTTT.

The chain is built from TRBV14 and TRBJ2-1; D perhaps matches TRBD1 (5 bases). Germline V CDR1 and CDR2: SGHDN, FVKESK. The germline V and J ends were trimmed by 0 bases and 9 bases, with 15 bases remaining between them. CDR3 length: 15 amino acids. The CDR3 region has the DNA TGTGCCAGCAGCCAAGATGGCGCAGGGTGGCTTGAGCAGTTCTTC. It translates to CASSQDGAGWLEQFF.

In its sample, this clonotype was seen a few times. The chain combines TRBV28 with TRBJ1-3; 9 bases match TRBD1. V was pared by 6 bases and J by 8 bases, with 5 bases of the junction left unmatched. CDR1 is MDHEN and CDR2 is SYDVKM in the germline V gene. This CDR3 contains 13 residues. CDR3 nucleotide sequence: TGTGCCAGCAGGTCGGGACAGGGAGACACCATATATTTT. Translating it yields CASRSGQGDTIYF.

The chain combines TRBV10-3 with TRBJ2-3, with 12 bases that match TRBD2. Looked up from germline, CDR1 is ENHRY and CDR2 is SYGVKD. V was pared by 3 bases and J by 6 bases, with 4 bases of the junction left unmatched. This CDR3 comprises 15 residues. DNA for the CDR3: TGTGCCATCAGTGAACTAGCGGGGGGCGGGGATACGCAGTATTTT. It translates to CAISELAGGGDTQYF.

Ten or more counts support this clonotype. This chain uses TRBV7-2 with TRBJ1-2; D uncertain. CDR1 SGHTA and CDR2 FQGNSA come from the germline V gene. V was trimmed by 2 bases and J by 8 bases, leaving 12 bases between them. The CDR3 runs to 13 residues. The CDR3 here is CASSLFEGGGYTF. The CDR3 DNA is TGTGCCAGCAGCTTATTTGAGGGCGGAGGCTACACCTTC.

The rearrangement uses TRBV2 and TRBJ2-7; D call uncertain. The CDR3 is 12 residues long. V was cut by 2 bases and J by 2 bases, with 4 bases left in between. CDR1 is SNHLY and CDR2 is FYNNEI in the germline V gene. The CDR3 DNA follows: TGTGCCAGCAGTGAACTAGCCTACGAGCAGTACGTC. Translated: CASSELAYEQYV.

The J gene is TRBJ2-2, the V gene TRBV10-3; tentatively, D is TRBD2 (6 bases). The ends were cut back, 5 bases at V and 5 bases at J, with 12 bases in the middle. Germline V gives CDR1 ENHRY, CDR2 SYGVKD. CDR3 length: 14 amino acids. The CDR3 region is CAISYKEGTGELFF. The DNA for the CDR3 is TGTGCCATCAGTTATAAGGAGGGGACCGGGGAGCTGTTTTTT.

V and J are TRBV4-3 and TRBJ2-4; D is possibly TRBD1 (6 bases). Germline CDR1 is LGHNA and CDR2 is YSLEER. The CDR3 runs 18 residues. Trimming took off 3 bases at V and 0 bases at J, with 18 bases between the two ends. The CDR3, as DNA: TGCGCCAGCAGCCAGATCTGGGACACTCCTTTAGCCAAAAACATTCAGTACTTC. It is translated as CASSQIWDTPLAKNIQYF.